This T cell receptor (beta chain) derives from a study of shared clonotypes between healthy human individuals. Per the germline V gene, CDR1 is PRHDT and CDR2 is FYEKMQ (reference sequence). V gave up 4 bases and J gave up 6 bases; unmatched junction bases: 12. The CDR3 has 16 amino acids. Only in-frame clones appear in the TCRdb table, and some are missing; sequencing was by immunoSEQ multiplex PCR. The sample lists about 2 million clones, 90% to 95% occurring once. The sequence derives from a man younger than 30 in good health. Sequenced material: naive CD4+ T cells sorted from blood. Subset meaning: CD45RA+ positively selected. This chain uses TRBV13 with TRBJ2-1; TRBD1 matches 7 bases. The CDR3 sequence is CASSSLTGYSGNEQFF. The DNA of the CDR3 is TGTGCCAGCAGCTCCCTGACAGGGTACTCAGGCAATGAGCAGTTCTTC.